The 4 T cell receptor beta chains below come from one sample, sequenced in a study of T cells after yellow fever vaccination (dated by TCRdb to between 2017 and 2020). Explained via the paper, the treatment or condition label denotes: live attenuated yellow fever vaccine strain. Libraries were constructed by 5' RACE. Sequenced on an Illumina NovaSeq 6000. The raw public data were reprocessed by TCRdb itself: fastp quality trimming at Q25, MiXCR clonotype calling, in-frame beta chains only. Every entry covers one CDR3 protein and lists the most common genes and DNA from its rows. The sample includes more than 95,000 distinct CDR3 sequences, with nearly 15% observed a single time. The ten largest make up 35% to 45% of the sample. Here the sequenced sample was CD8+ T cells sorted from PBMCs, taken 5 days after the yellow fever booster vaccination. Source of these receptors: a man aged 18 to 30 who received the YFV17D yellow fever vaccine.

This clonotype was detected many times. V is TRBV21-1 and J is TRBJ2-7; the tabulated D call, TRBD1, remains unverified against the DNA. TRBV21-1 is assigned pseudogene status. The CDR3 runs to 16 residues. The CDR3 reads CASSKDRERMTYEQYV. CDR3 DNA: TGTGCCAGCAGCAAAGATCGGGAACGGATGACCTACGAGCAGTACGTC.

V is TRBV19 and J is TRBJ1-3; D not certain. V was cut by 1 base and J by 2 bases, with 6 bases left in between. CDR3 length: 14 residues. The germline CDR1 and CDR2 sequences are LNHDA and SQIVND (reference sequence). This chain's CDR3 is CASSIGGTGNTIYF. In DNA, the CDR3 is TGTGCCAGTAGTATAGGAGGTACTGGAAACACCATATATTTT.

This clonotype turned up a few times. The rearrangement links TRBV7-6 to TRBJ2-7; maybe TRBD1 (6 bases). The germline gives CDR1 SGHVS, CDR2 FNYEAQ. Trimming cost V 2 bases and J 6 bases, with 8 bases left between them. CDR3 size: 12 residues. The CDR3 bases are TGTGCCAGCAGCTTAAGGGGGTCCGAGCAGTACGTC. It specifies CASSLRGSEQYV.

This clonotype has a handful of counts. The chain joins TRBV27 to TRBJ2-1; 7 nucleotides align to TRBD1. CDR1 is MNHEY and CDR2 is SMNVEV in the germline V gene (reference sequence). The CDR3 spans 14 residues. J lost 6 bases, V lost 2 bases, and 4 bases had no gene match. CDR3 protein: CASSLGRGINEQFF. Written as DNA, the CDR3 is TGTGCCAGCAGTTTAGGCAGGGGGATCAATGAGCAGTTCTTC.